This TCR beta chain was sequenced for a study of blood T cell repertoires in COVID-19. Study summary: Acute-phase and convalescent COVID-19 samples originated in the United States, Italy and Spain.

Trimming removed 7 bases from V and 0 bases from J, with 18 bases in between. Germline V gene sequence: CDR1 MDHEN, CDR2 SYDVKM. The CDR3 is 16 amino acids. Sequenced by immunoSEQ multiplex PCR; TCRdb stores in-frame clones only, minus some. The sample comprises roughly 190,000 clones, about four fifths of which are singletons, and roughly 6.7% rests with the top ten. This clone turned up a few times. The chain links TRBV28 to TRBJ1-2; a weak D match, TRBD1 (5 bases). The specimen sequenced was peripheral blood. The receptor was isolated from a man aged 60 to 75 with acute or convalescent COVID-19. CDR3 nucleotides: TGTGCCAGCATCTCGCGGGGACGGACTACTAACTATGGCTACACCTTC. It specifies CASISRGRTTNYGYTF.